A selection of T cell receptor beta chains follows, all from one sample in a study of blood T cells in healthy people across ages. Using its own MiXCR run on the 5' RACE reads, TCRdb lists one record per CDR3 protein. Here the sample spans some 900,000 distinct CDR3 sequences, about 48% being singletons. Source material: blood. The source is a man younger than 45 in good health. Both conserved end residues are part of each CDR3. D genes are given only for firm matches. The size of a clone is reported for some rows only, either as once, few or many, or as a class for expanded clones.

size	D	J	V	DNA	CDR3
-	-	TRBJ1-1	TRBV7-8	TGTGCCAGCAGCTGGGGTCGGCGGACTGAAGCTTTCTTT	CASSWGRRTEAFF
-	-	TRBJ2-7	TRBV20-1	TGCAGTGCTAGGCGGCCCAGCGGCTACTACGAGCAGTACTTC	CSARRPSGYYEQYF
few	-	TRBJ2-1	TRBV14	TGTGCCAGCAGCCAAGATCGGGGGGCCCCCTACAATGAGCAGTTCTTC	CASSQDRGAPYNEQFF
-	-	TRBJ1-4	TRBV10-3	TGTGCCATCAGTGATCGCACTAATGAAAAACTGTTTTTT	CAISDRTNEKLFF
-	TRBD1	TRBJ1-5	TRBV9	TGTGCCAGCAGCGCGGGGGGGACAGGGTCCGATCAGCCCCAGCATTTT	CASSAGGTGSDQPQHF
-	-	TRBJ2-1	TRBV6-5	TGTGCCAGCAGGGGGACCCCCGGTCACAATGAGCAGTTCTTC	CASRGTPGHNEQFF
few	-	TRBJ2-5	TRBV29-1	TGCAGCGTTGAAGATCTACGAGATCAAGAGACCCAGTACTTC	CSVEDLRDQETQYF
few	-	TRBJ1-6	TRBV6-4	TGTGCCAGCAACCCGGGGACAAATAGTTCACCCCTCCACTTT	CASNPGTNSSPLHF
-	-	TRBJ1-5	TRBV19	TGTGCCAGTAGTCCACGTTCCAGGGGCATGGACAATCAGCCCCAGCATTTT	CASSPRSRGMDNQPQHF
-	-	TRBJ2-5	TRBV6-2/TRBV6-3	TGTGCCAGCAGTTACGCGGGGGCCAACCAAGAGACCCAGTACTTC	CASSYAGANQETQYF
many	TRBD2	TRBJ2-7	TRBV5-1	TGTGCCAGCAGCCTGGGACTAGCGGGGACGTACGAGCAGTACTTC	CASSLGLAGTYEQYF
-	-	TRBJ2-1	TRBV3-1	TGTGCCAGCAGCCAAGCGTATGAGCAGTTCTTC	CASSQAYEQFF
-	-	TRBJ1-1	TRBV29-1	TGCAGCACCTGGGGGGGCGCGAGGACTGAAGCTTTCTTT	CSTWGGARTEAFF
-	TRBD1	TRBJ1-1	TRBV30	TGTGTGGTGGACAGGGGTAAAATTCGCACTGAAGCTTTCTTT	CVVDRGKIRTEAFF
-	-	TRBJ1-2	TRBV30	TGTGCCTGGAGTGTAGGGCAGCTCATAAGGGGCTACACCTTC	CAWSVGQLIRGYTF
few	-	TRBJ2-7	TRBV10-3	TGTGCCATCACGTCACAGGGAGGCTTCGAGCAGTACTTC	CAITSQGGFEQYF
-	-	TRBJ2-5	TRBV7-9	TGTGCCAGCAGCATCAATAGCGTGGAGACCCAGTACTTC	CASSINSVETQYF
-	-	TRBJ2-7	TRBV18	TGTGCCAGCTCACCCATTTATCCAGCCTTGGGCTCCTACAATGAGCAGTACTTC	CASSPIYPALGSYNEQYF
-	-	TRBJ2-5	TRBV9	TGTGCCAGCAGCGCTCAGACAGGTCGCCAAGAGACCCAGTACTTC	CASSAQTGRQETQYF
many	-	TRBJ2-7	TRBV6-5	TGTGCCAGCAGTTACACAGTATCCTCCTACGAGCAGTACTTC	CASSYTVSSYEQYF
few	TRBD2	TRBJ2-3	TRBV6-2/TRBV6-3	TGTGCCAGCAGTTCCGCGGGGGGGCGCGCAGATACGCAGTATTTT	CASSSAGGRADTQYF
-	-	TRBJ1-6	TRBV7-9	TGTGCCAGCAGCTTCGGGGGGCCCTTAGGTAATTCACCCCTCCACTTT	CASSFGGPLGNSPLHF
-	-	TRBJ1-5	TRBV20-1	TGCAGTGCTAGAGATGGGGGCGCCGCGGGGGCCCAGCATTTT	CSARDGGAAGAQHF
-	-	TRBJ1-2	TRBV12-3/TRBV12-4	TGTGCCAGCAGCCCACAAGCTTTCCAAACTGGCTACACCTTC	CASSPQAFQTGYTF
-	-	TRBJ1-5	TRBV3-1	TGTGCCAGCAGCCAAGAGCGAGGGCAGGGCAATCAGCCCCAGCATTTT	CASSQERGQGNQPQHF
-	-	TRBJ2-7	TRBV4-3	TGCGCCAGCAGCCAAGTTGCAGGAGGGGGGAACGAGCAGTACTTC	CASSQVAGGGNEQYF
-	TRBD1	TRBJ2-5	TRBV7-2	TGTGCCAGCAGCCGAACAGGGGTGCAAGAGACCCAGTACTTC	CASSRTGVQETQYF
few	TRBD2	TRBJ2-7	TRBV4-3	TGCGCCAGCAGCCAAGACTTCGCTAGCGGGGGATACGAGCAGTACTTC	CASSQDFASGGYEQYF
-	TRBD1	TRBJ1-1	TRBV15	TGTGCCACCAGCAGTTCCCCGTGGGACAGCCTCTTTGCTTTCTTT	CATSSSPWDSLFAFF
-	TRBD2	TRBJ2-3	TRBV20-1	TGCAGTGCCCACGGGACTAGCGGCCAGAGCACAGATACGCAGTATTTT	CSAHGTSGQSTDTQYF
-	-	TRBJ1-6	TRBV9	TGTGCCAGCAGCGTAGAGTCGCCCAGCTCCTATAATTCACCCCTCCACTTT	CASSVESPSSYNSPLHF
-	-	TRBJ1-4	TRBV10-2	TGCGCCAGCACCTCGCCTACACCGAATGAAAAACTGTTTTTT	CASTSPTPNEKLFF
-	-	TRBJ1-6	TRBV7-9	TGTGCCAGCAGCTTAGTCGGGGGGGATTCACCCCTCCACTTT	CASSLVGGDSPLHF
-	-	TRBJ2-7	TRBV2	TGTGCCAGCAGTGAACCCCTAGTGCGGTACGAGCAGTACTTC	CASSEPLVRYEQYF
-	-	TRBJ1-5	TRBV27	TGTGCCAGCAGTTCAACCTACGGACAGCCCCAGCATTTT	CASSSTYGQPQHF
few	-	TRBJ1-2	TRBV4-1	TGCGCCAGCAGCCAAGTACCAGGGGAAGACTATGGCTACACCTTC	CASSQVPGEDYGYTF
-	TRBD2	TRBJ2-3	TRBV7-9	TGTGCCAGCAGCCCTCTCCTAGCGGCTAGCACAGATACGCAGTATTTT	CASSPLLAASTDTQYF
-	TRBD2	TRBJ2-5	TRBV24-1	TGTGCCACTGCCCCTTCTAGCGGGAGGGCCACGGAGACCCAGTACTTC	CATAPSSGRATETQYF
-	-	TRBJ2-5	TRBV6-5	TGTGCCAGCAGCCCCGGCGGCCGGGAAGAGACCCAGTACTTC	CASSPGGREETQYF
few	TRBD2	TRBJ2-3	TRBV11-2	TGTGCCAGCAGCTTAGGCCCTAGCGGGGGCTCCCGTGTACAGTATTTT	CASSLGPSGGSRVQYF
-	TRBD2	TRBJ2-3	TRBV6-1	TGTGCCAGCATTCGCGGGGGGACCACAGATACGCAGTATTTT	CASIRGGTTDTQYF
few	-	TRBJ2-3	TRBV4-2	TGTGCCAGCAGCCAAACTCCGGGGGGCGAAGATACGCAGTATTTT	CASSQTPGGEDTQYF
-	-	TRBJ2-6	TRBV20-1	TGCAGTGCTAGTCGTGACCTCAGCAGCCTTTCTGGGGCCAACGTCCTGACTTTC	CSASRDLSSLSGANVLTF
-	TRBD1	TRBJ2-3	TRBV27	TGTGCCAGCAGTTCTCCCTCTGCGGACAGGGGGAGGAGTGATACGCAGTATTTT	CASSSPSADRGRSDTQYF
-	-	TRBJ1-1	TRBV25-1	TGTGCCAGCACGGCCATGAACACTGAAGCTTTCTTT	CASTAMNTEAFF
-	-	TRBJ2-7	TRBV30	TGTGCCTGGAGAGGACTAATAAACCACGAGCAGTACTTC	CAWRGLINHEQYF
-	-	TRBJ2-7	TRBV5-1	TGCGCCAGCAACGGCAGGTCTTACGAGCAGTACTTC	CASNGRSYEQYF
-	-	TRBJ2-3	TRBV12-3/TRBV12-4	TGTGCCAGCAGCCCATCAAGCGGAATGAACACAGATACGCAGTATTTT	CASSPSSGMNTDTQYF
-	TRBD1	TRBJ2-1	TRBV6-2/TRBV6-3	TGTGCCAGCAGTTACGGAGGGACAGGGTACGATGAGCAGTTCTTC	CASSYGGTGYDEQFF
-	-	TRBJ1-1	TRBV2	TGTGCCAGCAGTCAATTTCACTCGATCGGGGCTTTCTTT	CASSQFHSIGAFF
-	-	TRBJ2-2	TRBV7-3	TGTGCCAGCAGCGTCAGGGAGTCCGGGGAGCTGTTTTTT	CASSVRESGELFF
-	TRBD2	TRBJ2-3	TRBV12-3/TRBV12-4	TGTGCCAGCAGTCCGGAGAGTAGCGGGGCCGCAGATACGCAGTATTTT	CASSPESSGAADTQYF